This TCR gamma chain originates from a study of gamma delta lymphoproliferative disorders and STAT genes. Overall study context: The LymphoTrack Dx TCRG Assay amplified gamma chains from at least 50 ng of genomic DNA. Study results and caveats: Low-frequency NGS calls may be less specific; leukemic clone sharing needs confirmation.

This CDR3 has 12 residues. J was trimmed by 2 bases and V by 2 bases; bases with no gene match: 0. Per germline, CDR1 EGSNGY and CDR2 YDSYNSKV. This clone is labeled as medium-sized. Its antigen remains unidentified. TCRdb reanalysed the multiplex PCR reads with CATT. The sample contains roughly 860 gamma-chain clones, approximately 13% of which appear only once. PBMCs from patients and controls supplied the genomic DNA for sequencing. The sequence derives from a human donor in good health. Sequenced input: blood. The V gene is TRGV2, the J gene TRGJ1 or TRGJ2. The J gene, absent from TCRdb, was called here by matching the DNA to germline. CDR3 amino acids: CATWDDYYKKLF. CDR3 sequence (DNA): TGTGCCACCTGGGACGATTATTATAAGAAACTCTTT.